Listed here is a single TCR beta chain. These data belong to a study of blood T cell repertoires in COVID-19. Germline loops: CDR1 MNHEY, CDR2 SMNVEV (reference sequence). The CDR3 runs 15 residues. V shed 5 bases and J shed 2 bases, with 16 bases lying between them. The data were produced by immunoSEQ multiplex PCR, yet TCRdb's version contains in-frame clones alone and is incomplete. Of about 190,000 clones listed, 90% were seen once; the top ten hold 0.53%. The chain uses TRBV27 and TRBJ2-7; D is perhaps TRBD1 (5 bases). This sequence originates from a man in his fifties or sixties with acute or convalescent COVID-19. Sequencing was done on a sample of peripheral blood. CDR3 nucleotide sequence: TGTGCCAGCAGTCGACGAGGCAGGGATCCCTACGAGCAGTACTTC. This sequence encodes CASSRRGRDPYEQYF.